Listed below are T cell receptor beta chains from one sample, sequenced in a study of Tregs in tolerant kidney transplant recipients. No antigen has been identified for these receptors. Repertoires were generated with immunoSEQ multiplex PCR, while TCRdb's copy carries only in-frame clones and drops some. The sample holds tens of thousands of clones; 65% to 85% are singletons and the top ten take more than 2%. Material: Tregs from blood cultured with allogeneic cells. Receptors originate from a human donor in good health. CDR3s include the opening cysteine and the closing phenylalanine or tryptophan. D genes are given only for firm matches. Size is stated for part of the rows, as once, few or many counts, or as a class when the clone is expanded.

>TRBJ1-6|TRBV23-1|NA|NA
CASIGQRKLPLHF
TGCGCCAGCATCGGACAGCGCAAGCTACCCCTCCACTTT
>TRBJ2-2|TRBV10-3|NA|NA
CAISGRGGGTGELFF
TGTGCCATCAGTGGTAGGGGAGGTGGAACCGGGGAGCTGTTTTTT
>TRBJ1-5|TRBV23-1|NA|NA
CASSQLPGLIQPQHF
TGCGCCAGCAGTCAATTGCCAGGGTTGATTCAGCCCCAGCATTTT
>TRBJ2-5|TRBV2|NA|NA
CASSAFGGEATQYF
TGTGCCAGCAGCGCCTTCGGCGGGGAAGCCACCCAGTACTTC
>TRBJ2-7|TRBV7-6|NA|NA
CASSGSLYEQYF
TGTGCCAGCAGCGGGAGTCTCTACGAGCAGTACTTC
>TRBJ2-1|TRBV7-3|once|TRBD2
CASSSKPSGLAGQYEQFF
TGTGCCAGCAGCTCCAAACCATCTGGACTAGCGGGACAGTATGAGCAGTTCTTC
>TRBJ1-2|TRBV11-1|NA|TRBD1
CASSSSDRGTYGYTF
TGTGCCAGCAGCTCGAGCGACAGGGGTACCTATGGCTACACCTTC
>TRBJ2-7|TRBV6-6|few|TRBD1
CASSYWDSPYEQYF
TGTGCCAGCAGTTACTGGGACAGCCCCTACGAGCAGTACTTC
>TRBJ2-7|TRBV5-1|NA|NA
CASSLTTKSYEQYF
TGCGCCAGCAGCTTAACGACTAAATCCTACGAGCAGTACTTC
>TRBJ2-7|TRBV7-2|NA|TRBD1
CASSLAGQGTRQYF
TGTGCCAGCAGCTTAGCGGGACAGGGGACAAGGCAGTACTTC
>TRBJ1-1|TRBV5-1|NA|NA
CASSFKGSGTEAFF
TGCGCCAGCAGCTTCAAGGGGAGCGGCACTGAAGCTTTCTTT
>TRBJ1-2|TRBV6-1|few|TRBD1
CASTRTGGAFYGYTF
TGTGCCAGCACTCGGACAGGGGGCGCTTTCTATGGCTACACCTTC
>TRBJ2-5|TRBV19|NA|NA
CASRGKGRGTQYF
TGTGCCTCCCGAGGGAAGGGGAGAGGGACCCAGTACTTC
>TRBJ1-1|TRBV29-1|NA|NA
CAFVRGGGEKAFF
TGCGCGTTCGTAAGGGGAGGAGGGGAGAAAGCTTTCTTT
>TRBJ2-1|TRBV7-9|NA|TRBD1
CASSFRDRVAEQFF
TGTGCCAGCAGCTTTCGGGACAGGGTGGCTGAGCAGTTCTTC
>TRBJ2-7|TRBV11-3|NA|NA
CASSLSHSLGFPYEQYF
TGTGCCAGCAGCTTAAGTCATTCCCTGGGCTTCCCCTACGAGCAGTACTTC
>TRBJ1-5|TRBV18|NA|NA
CASSPAGQASGNQPQHF
TGTGCCAGCTCACCCGCGGGGCAAGCCTCTGGCAATCAGCCCCAGCATTTT
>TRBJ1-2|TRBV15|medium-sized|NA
CATSRDRGGGYTF
TGTGCCACCAGCAGAGACCGAGGGGGTGGCTACACCTTC
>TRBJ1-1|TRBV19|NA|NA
CASLRPDRDTEAFF
TGTGCCAGCCTTCGGCCTGACAGAGACACTGAAGCTTTCTTT
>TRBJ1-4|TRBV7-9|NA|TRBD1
CASTTQGRHEKLFF
TGTGCCAGCACCACACAGGGGAGACATGAAAAACTGTTTTTT
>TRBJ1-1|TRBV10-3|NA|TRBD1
CAITGGWSTEAFF
TGTGCCATTACAGGGGGCTGGAGCACTGAAGCTTTCTTT
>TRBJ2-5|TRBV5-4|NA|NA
CASSLDWGAEETQYF
TGTGCCAGCAGCTTGGACTGGGGGGCGGAGGAGACCCAGTACTTC
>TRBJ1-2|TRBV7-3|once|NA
CASSLGAGNGYTF
TGTGCCAGCAGCTTAGGCGCGGGTAATGGCTACACCTTC
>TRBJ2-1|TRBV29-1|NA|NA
CSGGHHNEQFF
TGCAGCGGGGGACACCACAATGAGCAGTTCTTC
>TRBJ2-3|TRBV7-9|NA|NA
CASSLLPRTDTQYF
TGTGCCAGCAGCTTACTTCCCCGGACAGATACGCAGTATTTT
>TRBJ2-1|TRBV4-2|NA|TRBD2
CASSQVTSGYNEQFF
TGTGCCAGCAGCCAAGTTACTAGCGGATACAATGAGCAGTTCTTC
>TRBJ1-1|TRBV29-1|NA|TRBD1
CSVTGDVYTEAFF
TGCAGCGTGACAGGGGACGTGTACACTGAAGCTTTCTTT
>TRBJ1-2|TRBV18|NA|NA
CASSRENYGYTF
TGTGCCAGCTCACGGGAGAACTATGGCTACACCTTC